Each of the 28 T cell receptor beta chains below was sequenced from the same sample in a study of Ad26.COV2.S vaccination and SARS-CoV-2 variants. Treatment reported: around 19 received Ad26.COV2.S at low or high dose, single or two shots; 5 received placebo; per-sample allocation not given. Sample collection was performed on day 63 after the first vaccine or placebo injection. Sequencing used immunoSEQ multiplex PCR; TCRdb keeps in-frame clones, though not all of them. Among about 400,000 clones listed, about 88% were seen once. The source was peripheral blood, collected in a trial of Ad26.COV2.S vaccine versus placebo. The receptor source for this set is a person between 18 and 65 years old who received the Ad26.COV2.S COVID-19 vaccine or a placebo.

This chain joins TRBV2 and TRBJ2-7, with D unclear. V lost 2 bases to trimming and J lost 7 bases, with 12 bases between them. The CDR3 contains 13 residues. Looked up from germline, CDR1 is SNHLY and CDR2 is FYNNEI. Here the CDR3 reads CASSEWSGREQYF. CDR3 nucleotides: TGTGCCAGCAGTGAATGGTCAGGCCGGGAGCAGTACTTC. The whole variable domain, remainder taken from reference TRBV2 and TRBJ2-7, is EPEVTQTPSHQVTQMGQEVILRCVPISNHLYFYWYRQILGQKVEFLVSFYNNEISEKSEIFDDQFSVERPDGSNFTLKIRSTKLEDSAMYFCASSEWSGREQYFGPGTRLTVT.

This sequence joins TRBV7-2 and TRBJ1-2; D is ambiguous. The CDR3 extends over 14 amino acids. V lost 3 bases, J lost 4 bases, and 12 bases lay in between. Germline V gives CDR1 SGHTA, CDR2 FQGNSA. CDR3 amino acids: CASSFENGGYGYTF. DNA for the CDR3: TGTGCCAGCAGCTTTGAAAATGGAGGCTATGGCTACACCTTC.

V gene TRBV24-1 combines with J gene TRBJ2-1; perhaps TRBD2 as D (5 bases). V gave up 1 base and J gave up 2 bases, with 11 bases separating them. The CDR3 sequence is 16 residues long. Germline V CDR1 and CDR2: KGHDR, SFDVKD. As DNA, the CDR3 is TGTGCCACCAGTGATTTTGGAGCGGCCACCTACAATGAGCAGTTCTTC. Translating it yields CATSDFGAATYNEQFF.

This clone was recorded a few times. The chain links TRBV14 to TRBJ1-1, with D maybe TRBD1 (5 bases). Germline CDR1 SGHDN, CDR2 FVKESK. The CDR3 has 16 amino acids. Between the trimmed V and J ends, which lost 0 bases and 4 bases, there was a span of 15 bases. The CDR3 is CASSQDIGALGTEAFF. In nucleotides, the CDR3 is TGTGCCAGCAGCCAAGATATAGGGGCCCTCGGCACTGAAGCTTTCTTT.

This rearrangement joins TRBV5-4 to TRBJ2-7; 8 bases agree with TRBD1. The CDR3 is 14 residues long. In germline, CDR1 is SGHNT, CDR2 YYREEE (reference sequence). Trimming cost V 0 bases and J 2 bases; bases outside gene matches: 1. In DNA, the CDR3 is TGTGCCAGCAGCTTGGGGGACAGGCCCTACGAGCAGTACTTC. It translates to CASSLGDRPYEQYF.

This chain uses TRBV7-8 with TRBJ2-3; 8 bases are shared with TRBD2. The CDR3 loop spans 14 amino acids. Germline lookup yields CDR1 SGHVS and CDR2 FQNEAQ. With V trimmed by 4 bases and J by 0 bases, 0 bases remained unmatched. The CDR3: CASSSSGSTDTQYF. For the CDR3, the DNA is TGTGCCAGCAGCTCTAGCGGGAGCACAGATACGCAGTATTTT.

The CDR3 nucleotides are TGTGCCATCAGTGGGGGACGGGCGACTAATGAAAAACTGTTTTTT. Its translation: CAISGGRATNEKLFF. The chain uses TRBV10-3 and TRBJ1-4; D might be TRBD1 (5 bases). Germline lookup yields CDR1 ENHRY and CDR2 SYGVKD. The ends were cut back, 4 bases at V and 2 bases at J, with 11 bases in the middle. This CDR3 has 15 residues.

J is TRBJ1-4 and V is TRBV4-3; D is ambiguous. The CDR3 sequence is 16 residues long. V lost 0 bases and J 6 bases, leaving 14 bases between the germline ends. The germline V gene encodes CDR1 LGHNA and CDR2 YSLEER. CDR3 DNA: TGCGCCAGCAGCCAAGAAAGGGCCCTCTGGTATGAAAAACTGTTTTTT. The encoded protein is CASSQERALWYEKLFF.

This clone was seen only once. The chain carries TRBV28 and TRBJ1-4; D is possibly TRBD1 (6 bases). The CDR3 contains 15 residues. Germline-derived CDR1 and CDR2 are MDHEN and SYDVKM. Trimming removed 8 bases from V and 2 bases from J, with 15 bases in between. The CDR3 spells CASPQTGPTNEKLFF. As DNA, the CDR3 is TGTGCCAGCCCACAAACAGGGCCTACTAATGAAAAACTGTTTTTT.

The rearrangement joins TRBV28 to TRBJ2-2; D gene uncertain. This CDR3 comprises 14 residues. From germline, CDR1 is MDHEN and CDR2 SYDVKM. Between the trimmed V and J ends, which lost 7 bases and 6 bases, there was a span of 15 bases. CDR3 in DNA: TGTGCCAGCACCTCCACTGACAAGGCCGGGGAGCTGTTTTTT. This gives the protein CASTSTDKAGELFF.

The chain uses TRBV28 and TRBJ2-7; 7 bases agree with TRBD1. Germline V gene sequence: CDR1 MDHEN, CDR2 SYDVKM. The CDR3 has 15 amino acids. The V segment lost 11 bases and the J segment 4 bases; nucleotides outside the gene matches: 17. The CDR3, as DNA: TGTGCCTTATCACCCCGGGACAGTGGTAAATACGAGCAGTACTTC. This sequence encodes CALSPRDSGKYEQYF.

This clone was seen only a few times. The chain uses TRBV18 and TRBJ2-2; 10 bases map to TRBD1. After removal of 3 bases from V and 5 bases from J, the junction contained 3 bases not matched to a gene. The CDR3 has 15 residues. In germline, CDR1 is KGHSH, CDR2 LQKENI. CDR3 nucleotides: TGTGCCAGCTCACCCTCGGGACAGGGGACCGGGGAGCTGTTTTTT. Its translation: CASSPSGQGTGELFF.

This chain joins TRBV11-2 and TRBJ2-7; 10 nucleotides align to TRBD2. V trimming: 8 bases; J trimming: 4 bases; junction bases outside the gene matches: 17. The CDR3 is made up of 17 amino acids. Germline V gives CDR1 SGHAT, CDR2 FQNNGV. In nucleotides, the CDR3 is TGTGCCAGCGCATTAGAGGCTAGCGGGAGAGGATTATACGAGCAGTACTTC. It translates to CASALEASGRGLYEQYF.

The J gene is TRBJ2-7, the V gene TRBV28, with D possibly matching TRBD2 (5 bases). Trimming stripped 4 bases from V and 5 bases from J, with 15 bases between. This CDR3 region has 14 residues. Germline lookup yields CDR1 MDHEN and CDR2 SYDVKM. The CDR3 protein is CASSSTPRGHEQYF. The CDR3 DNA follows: TGTGCCAGCAGTTCCACCCCCCGAGGGCACGAGCAGTACTTC.

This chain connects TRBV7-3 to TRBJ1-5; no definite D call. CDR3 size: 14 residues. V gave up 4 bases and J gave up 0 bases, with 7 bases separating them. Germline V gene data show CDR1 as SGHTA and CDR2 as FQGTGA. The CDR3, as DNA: TGTGCCAGCAGCTCGACACATAGCAATCAGCCCCAGCATTTT. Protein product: CASSSTHSNQPQHF.

The CDR3 sequence: CASSLDRPRKNSPLHF. The CDR3 coding sequence is TGTGCCAGCAGCTTAGATCGTCCCAGGAAGAATTCACCCCTCCACTTT. This chain joins TRBV11-3 and TRBJ1-6, with unresolved D. Trimming removed 0 bases at V and 7 bases at J, with 13 bases between. This CDR3 contains 16 residues. CDR1 and CDR2 from the germline V gene are SGHNT and YENEEA.

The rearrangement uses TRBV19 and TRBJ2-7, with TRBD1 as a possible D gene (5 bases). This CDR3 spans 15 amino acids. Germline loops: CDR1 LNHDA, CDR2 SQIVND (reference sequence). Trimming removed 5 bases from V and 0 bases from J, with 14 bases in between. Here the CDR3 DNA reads TGTGCCAGTAGTCCGACAGCAGCTAGCTCCTACGAGCAGTACTTC. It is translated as CASSPTAASSYEQYF.

The CDR3 coding sequence is TGTGCCAGCAGCTTAGCCGAAGGAGGGCAGTACTTC. Protein sequence: CASSLAEGGQYF. This chain uses TRBV7-2 with TRBJ2-7; D may be TRBD2 (5 bases). Between the trimmed V and J ends, which lost 0 bases and 9 bases, there was a span of 9 bases. CDR1 SGHTA and CDR2 FQGNSA come from the germline V gene. The length of the CDR3 is 12 residues.

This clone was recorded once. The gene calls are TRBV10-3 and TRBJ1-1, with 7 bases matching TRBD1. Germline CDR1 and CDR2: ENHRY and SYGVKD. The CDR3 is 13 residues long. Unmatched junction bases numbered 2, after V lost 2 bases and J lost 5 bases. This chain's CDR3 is CAISETGETEAFF. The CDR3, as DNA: TGTGCCATCAGTGAGACAGGGGAGACTGAAGCTTTCTTT.

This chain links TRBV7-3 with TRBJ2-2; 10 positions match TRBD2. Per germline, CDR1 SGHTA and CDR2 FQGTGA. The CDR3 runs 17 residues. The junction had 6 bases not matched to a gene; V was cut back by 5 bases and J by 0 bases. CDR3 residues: CASSPTSGTTNTGELFF. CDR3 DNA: TGTGCCAGCAGCCCTACTAGCGGGACGACGAACACCGGGGAGCTGTTTTTT.

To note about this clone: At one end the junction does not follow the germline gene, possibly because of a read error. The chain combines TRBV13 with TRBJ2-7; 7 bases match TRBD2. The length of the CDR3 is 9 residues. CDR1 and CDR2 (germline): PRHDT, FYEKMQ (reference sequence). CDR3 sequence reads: CASSLRRGF. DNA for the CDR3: TGTGCCAGCAGCTTACGGCGGGGGTTC.

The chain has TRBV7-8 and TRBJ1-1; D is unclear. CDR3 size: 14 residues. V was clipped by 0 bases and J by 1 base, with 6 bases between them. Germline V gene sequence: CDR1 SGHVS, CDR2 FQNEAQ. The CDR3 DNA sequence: TGTGCCAGCAGCTTAGCGGGAGGGAACACTGAAGCTTTCTTT. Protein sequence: CASSLAGGNTEAFF.

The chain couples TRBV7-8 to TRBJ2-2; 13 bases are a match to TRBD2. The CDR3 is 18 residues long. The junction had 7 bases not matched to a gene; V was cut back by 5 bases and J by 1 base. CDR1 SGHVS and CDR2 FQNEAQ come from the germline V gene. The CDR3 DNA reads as TGTGCCAGCAGCCGGAGCCGGACTAGCGGGAGGAACACCGGGGAGCTGTTTTTT. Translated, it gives CASSRSRTSGRNTGELFF. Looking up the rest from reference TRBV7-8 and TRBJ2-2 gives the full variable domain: GAGVSQSPRYKVAKRGQDVALRCDPISGHVSLFWYQQALGQGPEFLTYFQNEAQLDKSGLPSDRFFAERPEGSVSTLKIQRTQQEDSAVYLCASSRSRTSGRNTGELFFGEGSRLTVL.

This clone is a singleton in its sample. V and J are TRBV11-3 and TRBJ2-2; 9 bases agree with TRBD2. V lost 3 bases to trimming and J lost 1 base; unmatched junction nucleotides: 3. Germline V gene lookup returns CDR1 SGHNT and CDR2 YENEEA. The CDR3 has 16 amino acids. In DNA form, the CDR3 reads TGTGCCAGCAGCTTGACTAGCGGTGGGAACACCGGGGAGCTGTTTTTT. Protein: CASSLTSGGNTGELFF. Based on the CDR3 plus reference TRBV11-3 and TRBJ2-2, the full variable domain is EAGVVQSPRYKIIEKKQPVAFWCNPISGHNTLYWYLQNLGQGPELLIRYENEEAVDDSQLPKDRFSAERLKGVDSTLKIQPAELGDSAVYLCASSLTSGGNTGELFFGEGSRLTVL.

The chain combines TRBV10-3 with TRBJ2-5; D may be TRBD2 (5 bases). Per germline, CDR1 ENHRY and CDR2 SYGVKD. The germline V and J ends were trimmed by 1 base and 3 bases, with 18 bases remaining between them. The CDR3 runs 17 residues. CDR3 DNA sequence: TGTGCCATCAGTGAGTTTTGGGCGGTCGGGGAAAAAGAGACCCAGTACTTC. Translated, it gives CAISEFWAVGEKETQYF.

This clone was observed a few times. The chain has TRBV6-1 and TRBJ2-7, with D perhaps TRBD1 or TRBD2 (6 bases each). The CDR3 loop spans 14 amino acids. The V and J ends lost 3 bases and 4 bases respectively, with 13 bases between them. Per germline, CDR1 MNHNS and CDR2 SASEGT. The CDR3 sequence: CASSERGVGYEQYF. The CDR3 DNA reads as TGTGCCAGCAGTGAGAGGGGGGTTGGTTACGAGCAGTACTTC.

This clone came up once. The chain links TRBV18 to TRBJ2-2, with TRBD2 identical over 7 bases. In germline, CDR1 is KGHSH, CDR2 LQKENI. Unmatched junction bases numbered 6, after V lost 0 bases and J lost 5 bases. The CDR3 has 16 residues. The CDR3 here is CASSPPSRGRTGELFF. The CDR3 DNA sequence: TGTGCCAGCTCACCACCTTCGCGGGGGAGAACCGGGGAGCTGTTTTTT.

This chain's CDR3 is CASSWQGRQPQHF. CDR3 sequence (DNA): TGTGCCAGCAGTTGGCAGGGAAGGCAGCCCCAGCATTTT. This chain joins TRBV12-3 or TRBV12-4 and TRBJ1-5; a possible D gene is TRBD1 (5 bases). This CDR3 region has 13 residues. V was pared by 4 bases and J by 7 bases, with 11 bases between.